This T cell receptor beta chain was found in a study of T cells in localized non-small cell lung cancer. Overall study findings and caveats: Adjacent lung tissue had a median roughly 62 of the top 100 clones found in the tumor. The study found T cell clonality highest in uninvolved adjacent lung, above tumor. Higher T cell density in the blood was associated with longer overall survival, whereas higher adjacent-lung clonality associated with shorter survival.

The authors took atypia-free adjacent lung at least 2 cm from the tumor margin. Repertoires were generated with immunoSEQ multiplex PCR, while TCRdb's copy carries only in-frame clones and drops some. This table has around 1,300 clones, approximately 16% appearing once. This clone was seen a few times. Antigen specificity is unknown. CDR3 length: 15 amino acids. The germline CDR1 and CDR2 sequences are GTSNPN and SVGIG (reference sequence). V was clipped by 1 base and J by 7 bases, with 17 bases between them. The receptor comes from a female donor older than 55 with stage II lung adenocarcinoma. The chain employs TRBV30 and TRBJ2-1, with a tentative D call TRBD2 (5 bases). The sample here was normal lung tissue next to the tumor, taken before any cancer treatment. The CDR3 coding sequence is TGTGCCTGGAGTGGGGTCGGTCTAGCCGGGAATGAGCAGTTCTTC. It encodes CAWSGVGLAGNEQFF.